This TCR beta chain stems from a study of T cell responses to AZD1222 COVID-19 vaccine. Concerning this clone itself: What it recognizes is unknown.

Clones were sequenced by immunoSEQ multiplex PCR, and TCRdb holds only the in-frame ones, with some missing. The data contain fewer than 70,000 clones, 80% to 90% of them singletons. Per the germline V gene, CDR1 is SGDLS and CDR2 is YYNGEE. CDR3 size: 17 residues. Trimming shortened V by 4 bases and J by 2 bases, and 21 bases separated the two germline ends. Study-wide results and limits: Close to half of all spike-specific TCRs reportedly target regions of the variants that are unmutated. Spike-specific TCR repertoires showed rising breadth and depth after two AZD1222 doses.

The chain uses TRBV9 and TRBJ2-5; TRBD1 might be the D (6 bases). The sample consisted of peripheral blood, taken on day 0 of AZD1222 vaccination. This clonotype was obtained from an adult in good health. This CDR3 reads CASSPQTGPPRQETQYF. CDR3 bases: TGTGCCAGCAGCCCTCAGACAGGCCCGCCGCGACAAGAGACCCAGTACTTC.